This TCR beta chain is from a study of regulatory T cells in long-lasting Graves disease (dated by TCRdb to the early 2020s). Broadly, across the study: To count as having persistent Graves' disease, a patient had to have received antithyroid drug treatment for over 5 years with TSH receptor autoantibodies remaining persistently positive. This study used TCR sequencing and RNA sequencing of peripheral blood to compare persistent Graves' disease patients against newly diagnosed Graves' disease patients. A total of some 35 samples underwent TCR sequencing, from about 13 patients with persistent Graves' disease and approximately 20 patients with newly diagnosed Graves' disease. The study was registered as a clinical trial and conducted in China. On average, persistent Graves' disease patients in the clinical cohort had been on antithyroid drugs for approximately ten years.

Study-wide findings and limitations: Only peripheral blood was studied, because thyroid tissue, the primary lesion, was inaccessible. The authors acknowledged the small sample size as a limitation that may reduce accuracy. Persistent Graves' disease patients showed lower TCR Shannon entropy and fewer highly expanded clones than newly diagnosed patients, suggesting clonal expansion. Sequencing and analysis were restricted to the TCR beta chain. Persistent patients shared more public clonotypes among themselves (around 2,800) than newly diagnosed patients did (approximately 900). Preferential use of TRBV28, TRBJ1-2 and TRBJ2-5 was observed in persistent disease, whereas TRBV20-1 and TRBJ2-1 were favored in newly diagnosed disease.

Read against the paper, the sample's time point label means: persistent/refractory GD, antithyroid drugs over 5 years with positive TRAb. For both TCR sequencing and RNA sequencing, RNA was extracted from PBMCs using TRIzol. The diagnosis of Graves' disease was made according to American Thyroid Association guidelines. The patients came from an endocrinology department in Xi'an, China. Each patient gave approximately 9.7 milliliters of peripheral blood, collected in an EDTA anticoagulant tube. Ficoll Paque Plus density gradient separation was used to isolate PBMCs, and no additional T cell sorting was done. An Agilent 2100 Bioanalyzer and agarose gel were used to check RNA quality, while a NanoDrop 2000 measured RNA concentration. In its sample, this clonotype was seen a few times. Its target antigen remains unknown. No much larger clone is present one base from it, and per-base qualities are unavailable.

CDR1 and CDR2, per the germline V gene (reference sequence), are WNHNN and SYGVQD. From the cysteine up to the phenylalanine, the CDR3 has a length of 15 residues. Only the CDR3 DNA is retained, 45 bases long and in frame from the first base. V loses 4 bases at its end and J loses 6 bases; junction bases beyond the gene matches: 8. Libraries were constructed by multiplex PCR. The listed sequencing device is Illumina HiSeq 4000. To build TCR beta libraries, CDR3 regions were amplified by Arm-PCR using iRepertoire HTBI primers. Gel purification was performed on PCR products prior to sequencing. The authors processed their data as follows. Gene usage analysis of CDR3 amino acid clonotypes relied on the 60 or so TRBV and 14 TRBJ segments identified across samples. Filtered high-quality paired reads were merged into contigs using COPE and FqMerger. BLAST was used to align contigs to the IMGT TRBV, TRBD and TRBJ reference genes, and CDR3 was defined following IMGT. Any clonotype with a frequency above 0.1% was classified as a highly expanded clone. Shannon entropy was used to measure repertoire diversity, and the Gini coefficient was used to measure V-J evenness. A clonotype was considered public if more than one individual shared it. In TCRdb, the public reads were trimmed at Q25 with fastp and aligned with MiXCR, with productive beta chains retained. Rows merge per CDR3 protein into single entries with the most common DNA and genes. In this record, the V and J calls reflect TCRdb's handling and not the investigators' own analysis. A total of 400,000 to 500,000 distinct CDR3 sequences appear in this sample, approximately 22% of them only once. The ten top clones hold 14% of the sample.

This receptor was taken from a female donor with Graves disease. Recombination connected TRBV10-1 to TRBJ2-2, and TRBD2 matches 7 of the central bases. Sequenced material: peripheral blood mononuclear cells (PBMCs), taken when the disease was refractory, from a patient treated with antithyroid drugs. The CDR3 protein sequence reads: CASSVGLGVAGELFF. The bases are TGCGCCAGCAGTGTTGGACTAGGGGTCGCCGGGGAGCTGTTTTTT.